A selection of T cell receptor beta chains follows, all from one sample in a study of metastatic and nonmetastatic thyroid tumors. TCRdb re-clonotyped the PCR reads through MiXCR. The repertoire holds tens of thousands of clones, with more than 9.5% as singletons. The sequencing input was blood. These receptors originate from a female donor with papillary thyroid cancer or a benign thyroid nodule (not recorded which). Some clones in this sample may be carry-over from other donors' samples. CDR3s include the opening cysteine and the closing phenylalanine or tryptophan. A D gene is named only where the DNA matches it firmly. Some rows mark clone size as missing; the rest say once, few, many or name a class of expanded clone.

D gene,J gene,V gene,clone size,CDR3 length,CDR3 DNA,CDR3 protein
NA,TRBJ1-1,TRBV12-3/TRBV12-4,once,13,TGTGCCAGCAGTCTCGGGCCGAACACTGAAGCTTTCTTT,CASSLGPNTEAFF
TRBD1,TRBJ2-3,TRBV4-1,NA,17,TGCGCCAGCAGCTTCTCGAAGAAGGGGGCCGATTCATATACGCAGTATTTT,CASSFSKKGADSYTQYF
NA,TRBJ2-5,TRBV27,many,17,TGTGCCAGCAGTTCCACGTGGGGTAGGGGGGATGTGAAGACCCAGTACTTC,CASSSTWGRGDVKTQYF
NA,TRBJ1-1,TRBV29-1,many,11,TGCTCGGGGGGAGTGAACACTGAAGCTTTCTTT,CSGGVNTEAFF
NA,TRBJ1-4,TRBV28,many,15,TGTGCCAGCACCACTACCCCAGGGATCGGTGAAAAACTGTTTTTT,CASTTTPGIGEKLFF
TRBD2,TRBJ2-3,TRBV19,NA,15,TGTGCCAGTAGTACTAGCGGGATGAGCACAGATACGCAGTATTTT,CASSTSGMSTDTQYF
NA,TRBJ1-3,TRBV9,many,14,TGTGCCAGCAGCGTAGCGGAAAGGGGTGACACCATATATTTT,CASSVAERGDTIYF
NA,TRBJ1-2,TRBV11-2,many,13,TGTGCCAGCAGTTCGTTAAGAGACGGGGGCTACACCTTC,CASSSLRDGGYTF
NA,TRBJ2-1,TRBV6-1,many,14,TGTGCCAGTAAGAGAGGGCTCGGATACAATGAGCAGTTCTTC,CASKRGLGYNEQFF
NA,TRBJ2-1,TRBV11-2,many,13,TGTGCCAGCAGCCCACAACTGACGAATGAGCAGTTCTTC,CASSPQLTNEQFF
TRBD2,TRBJ2-7,TRBV5-1,many,16,TGCGCCAGCAGCTCGGGACTAGGGACTTACTCCTACGAGCAGTACTTC,CASSSGLGTYSYEQYF
NA,TRBJ2-6,TRBV18,many,15,TGTGCCAGCTCACTTGGGTTTTCTGGGGCCAACGTCCTGACTTTC,CASSLGFSGANVLTF
NA,TRBJ2-5,TRBV19,NA,13,TGTGCCAGTAGTCCTAACACTAAAGAGACCCAGTACTTC,CASSPNTKETQYF
NA,TRBJ2-5,TRBV6-1,many,16,TGTGCCAGCAGTTCTGCGGCGGGACCTTACCAAGAGACCCAGTACTTC,CASSSAAGPYQETQYF
NA,TRBJ1-1,TRBV4-3,few,15,TGCGCCAGCAGCCAAAGTGTCGGGATGAACACTGAAGCCTTCTTT,CASSQSVGMNTEAFF
TRBD1,TRBJ1-2,TRBV29-1,once,12,TGCAGTTCCAGACAGGGGGCCGATGGCTACACCTTC,CSSRQGADGYTF
TRBD1,TRBJ2-7,TRBV4-3,many,14,TGCGCCAGCAGCCGGGACAGGGGGCGTTACGAGCAGTACTTC,CASSRDRGRYEQYF
TRBD2,TRBJ2-1,TRBV5-4,NA,13,TGTGCCAGTATGCGGGAGCCTGGGAATGAGCAGTTCTTC,CASMREPGNEQFF
TRBD1,TRBJ1-1,TRBV6-1,many,12,TGTGCCAGCATCAGGACAGGGGCTGAAGCTTTCTTT,CASIRTGAEAFF
TRBD2,TRBJ2-5,TRBV4-2,many,17,TGTGCCAGCAGCCACCGAGGGGGTAGCGGGAGTAAAGAGACCCAGTACTTC,CASSHRGGSGSKETQYF
NA,TRBJ2-7,TRBV5-8,many,13,TGTGCCAGCAGCTTGGCCCAGGGAGACGAGCAGTACTTC,CASSLAQGDEQYF
TRBD1,TRBJ2-2,TRBV11-2,many,14,TGTGCCAGCAGCTTAGGGACAGGGTCCGGGGAGCTGTTTTTT,CASSLGTGSGELFF
NA,TRBJ2-2,TRBV5-1,once,16,TGCGCCAGCAGCTTGACAATGCAGGGGTCAAGCGGGGAGCTGTTTTTT,CASSLTMQGSSGELFF
NA,TRBJ2-1,TRBV5-5,many,11,TGTGCCAGCAGCGCCTACAATGAGCAGTTCTTC,CASSAYNEQFF
TRBD1,TRBJ1-5,TRBV18,NA,15,TGTGCCAGCTCACCAGAGGGACAGGGGAATCAGCCCCAGCATTTT,CASSPEGQGNQPQHF
NA,TRBJ2-2,TRBV6-4,many,15,TGTGCCAGCAGACTCGGCGTGGAGGGCCCCGGGGAGCTGTTTTTT,CASRLGVEGPGELFF